Described below is a single TCR beta chain sequence and its context. These data originate in a study of T cells in Graves' hyperthyroidism and ophthalmopathy. Study details: Peripheral blood was secured at the point of initial diagnosis, before any treatment.

The hyperthyroidism patients had all been newly diagnosed, and their disease duration was under 2 months. Their ages ranged from 18 to 65 years. The study excluded patients with uncontrolled infection, other autoimmune disease, pregnancy or lactation. TCR beta CDR3 regions were amplified from RNA. HTBI primers were used for first-round RT-PCR of the TCR CDR3. Using its own MiXCR run on the multiplex PCR reads, TCRdb lists one record per CDR3 protein. Of a few hundred thousand distinct CDR3 sequences listed, around 14% were seen once; the top ten hold 9% to 9.5%. Sequencing was performed on blood. The TCR sequence derives from a woman between 18 and 30 years old with Graves' hyperthyroidism.

CDR3 in amino acids: CASSVGRGNTEAFF. In DNA form, the CDR3 reads TGTGCCAGCAGCGTAGGGAGGGGCAACACTGAAGCTTTCTTT. The chain couples TRBV9 to TRBJ1-1; D might be TRBD1 (5 bases). The germline V and J ends were trimmed by 0 bases and 2 bases, with 8 bases remaining between them. Per the germline V gene, CDR1 is SGDLS and CDR2 is YYNGEE. CDR3 length: 14 residues. Variable domain in full (rest from reference TRBV9 and TRBJ1-1): DSGVTQTPKHLITATGQRVTLRCSPRSGDLSVYWYQQSLDQGLQFLIQYYNGEERAKGNILERFSAQQFPDLHSELNLSSLELGDSALYFCASSVGRGNTEAFFGQGTRLTVV.